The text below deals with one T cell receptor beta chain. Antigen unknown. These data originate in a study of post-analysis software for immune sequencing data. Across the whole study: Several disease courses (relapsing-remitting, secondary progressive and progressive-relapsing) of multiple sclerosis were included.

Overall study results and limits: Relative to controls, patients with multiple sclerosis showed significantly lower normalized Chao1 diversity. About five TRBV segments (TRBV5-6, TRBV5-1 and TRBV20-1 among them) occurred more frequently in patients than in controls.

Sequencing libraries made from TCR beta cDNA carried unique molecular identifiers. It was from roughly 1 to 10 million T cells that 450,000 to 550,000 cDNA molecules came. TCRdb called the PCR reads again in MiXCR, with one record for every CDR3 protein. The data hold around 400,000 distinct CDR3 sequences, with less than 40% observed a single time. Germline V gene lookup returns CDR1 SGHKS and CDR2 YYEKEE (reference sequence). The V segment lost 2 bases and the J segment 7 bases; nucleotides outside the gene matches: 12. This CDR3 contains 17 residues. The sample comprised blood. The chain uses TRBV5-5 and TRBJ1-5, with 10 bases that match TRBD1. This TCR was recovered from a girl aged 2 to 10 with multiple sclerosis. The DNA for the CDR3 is TGTGCCAGCAGCTTTCAATCCGGGACAGGGGCGGGACAGCCCCAGCATTTT. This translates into CASSFQSGTGAGQPQHF. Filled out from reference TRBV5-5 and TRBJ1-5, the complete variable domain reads DAGVTQSPTHLIKTRGQQVTLRCSPISGHKSVSWYQQVLGQGPQFIFQYYEKEERGRGNFPDRFSARQFPNYSSELNVNALLLGDSALYLCASSFQSGTGAGQPQHFGDGTRLSIL.